This TCR beta chain was captured in a study of T-cell reconstitution after alpha-beta-depleted transplantation in children. This clonotype came up many times. Its antigen remains unidentified. Study-wide results and limits: At one year after transplant, newly produced T cells mostly accounted for T-cell counts and diversity. In some patients, recipient T cells and intrathymic progenitors surviving conditioning explained high day-60 diversity. It was reported that alpha-beta T cells came from several hundred expanded graft clones (about two months after transplant).

TCRbeta library construction was performed incorporating unique molecular identifiers. TCRdb re-called the PCR reads with MiXCR, one entry per CDR3 protein. The sample contains around 450,000 distinct CDR3 sequences, about 10% of which appear only once. The germline V gene encodes CDR1 MNHEY and CDR2 SMNVEV (reference sequence). The CDR3 runs to 13 residues. V shed 6 bases and J shed 2 bases, with 8 bases lying between them. The specimen comprised PBMCs, sampled before TCRalphabeta/CD19-depleted stem cell transplant. The sequence was obtained from a child aged 2 to 10 with inherited bone marrow failure, due to receive a stem cell transplant. V and J are TRBV27 and TRBJ2-4; D remains ambiguous. The CDR3 DNA follows: TGTGCCAGCAGCCGACATTCCAAAAACATTCAGTACTTC. Amino acid sequence: CASSRHSKNIQYF.